This T cell receptor (beta chain) is from a study of blood T cell repertoires in COVID-19. CDR1 and CDR2 from the germline V gene are LGHNA and YSLEER. This CDR3 region has 13 residues. The germline V and J ends were trimmed by 4 bases and 6 bases, with 13 bases remaining between them. The repertoire was sequenced with immunoSEQ multiplex PCR; TCRdb's copy has only in-frame clones and lacks some. Among 250,000 to 300,000 clones listed, 70% to 90% were seen once. This chain connects TRBV4-3 to TRBJ2-7; D possibly corresponds to TRBD2 (5 bases). The origin of this receptor is a man in his fifties with active or convalescent COVID-19. The sample taken for sequencing was peripheral blood. In DNA form, the CDR3 reads TGCGCCAGCAGCCCGAGGGCCCGCGGCGAGCAGTACTTC. It is translated as CASSPRARGEQYF.